One TCR beta chain is described in this entry. The antigen is not known. It was with 60 Vbeta and 13 Jbeta primers that the PCR ran. TCRdb's table, derived via immunoSEQ multiplex PCR, lists solely in-frame clones and lacks some. Among about 120,000 clones listed, about three quarters were seen once. This specimen belongs to a study of cytomegalovirus exposure and HLA in healthy donors. Whole-study results and caveats: Later findings reportedly placed an Asian-associated ancestry cluster below the approximately 670-donor mean for N-insertions. Per a later analysis, HLA-associated TCR beta chains showed more clonal expansion than other, equally common TCR beta chains. The presence/absence work took it that sequencing depth was about the same across donors. Certain indistinguishable V segments, among them TRBV6-2 and TRBV6-3, were excluded.

Germline CDR1 is SQVTM and CDR2 is ANQGSEA. Trimming cost V 5 bases and J 2 bases; bases outside gene matches: 2. The CDR3 spans 12 residues. This receptor was obtained from a woman aged 40 to 50 in good health and CMV-seropositive. The rearrangement links TRBV29-1 to TRBJ2-5; 7 nucleotides align to TRBD1. Specimen: PBMCs. In DNA form, the CDR3 reads TGCAGCGTTAGACAGGGACAAGAGACCCAGTACTTC. Its translation: CSVRQGQETQYF.